These T cell receptor beta chains were read from a single sample in a study of regulatory T cells in long-lasting Graves disease. TCRdb re-called the multiplex PCR reads through MiXCR, storing one row per CDR3 protein. The table lists about 660,000 distinct CDR3 sequences, about 32% of them singletons. The sequences come from peripheral blood mononuclear cells (PBMCs), collected when the disease was refractory, from a patient treated with antithyroid drugs. All receptors come from a female donor with Graves disease. Both conserved end residues are part of each CDR3. The D gene is left open where the match is weak. For some rows the clone size is stated as once, few or many, or as a class when expanded; others skip it.

V gene	D gene	clone size	J gene	CDR3 length	CDR3 protein	CDR3 DNA
TRBV7-3	-	few	TRBJ1-1	14	CASSTSGTLTEAFF	TGTGCCAGCAGCACCTCCGGGACACTCACTGAAGCTTTCTTT
TRBV7-2	TRBD2	-	TRBJ2-7	14	CASSRRDYPYEQYF	TGTGCCAGCAGCCGCCGGGACTACCCCTACGAGCAGTACTTC
TRBV11-2	-	-	TRBJ2-7	16	CASSLARTGLNYEQYF	TGTGCCAGCAGCTTGGCCAGGACCGGGTTAAATTACGAGCAGTACTTC
TRBV3-1	-	few	TRBJ2-4	14	CASSQGTAKNIQYF	TGTGCCAGCAGCCAAGGGACAGCCAAAAACATTCAGTACTTC
TRBV20-1	TRBD1	few	TRBJ1-1	15	CSAPTPGTDDTEAFF	TGCAGTGCACCCACTCCCGGGACAGATGACACTGAAGCTTTCTTT
TRBV20-1	TRBD1	-	TRBJ1-2	14	CSARQGAPNYGYTF	TGCAGTGCTAGACAGGGGGCGCCTAACTATGGCTACACCTTC
TRBV18	-	few	TRBJ1-2	15	CASSPYKNRGLLVDF	TGTGCCAGCTCACCATATAAGAATAGGGGCCTACTCGTCGACTTC
TRBV27	-	-	TRBJ2-7	13	CASSPQLGYEQYF	TGTGCCAGCAGTCCCCAGTTGGGCTACGAGCAGTACTTC
TRBV19	TRBD2	few	TRBJ2-5	16	CASSIRAGEGGETQYF	TGTGCCAGTAGTATCCGGGCGGGAGAGGGCGGAGAGACCCAGTACTTC
TRBV4-1	TRBD2	-	TRBJ2-5	16	CASSQDPPSGRETQYF	TGCGCCAGCAGCCAAGATCCGCCTAGCGGTCGAGAGACCCAGTACTTC
TRBV7-2	-	-	TRBJ2-1	14	CASSLEGRVNEQFF	TGTGCCAGCAGCTTAGAGGGCAGGGTCAATGAGCAGTTCTTC
TRBV2	-	-	TRBJ1-6	16	CASSEDYGWRNSPLHF	TGTGCCAGCAGTGAAGATTACGGGTGGAGGAATTCACCCCTCCACTTT
TRBV28	TRBD2	few	TRBJ2-6	17	CASSLEKGGAGANVLTF	TGTGCCAGCAGTTTGGAAAAGGGAGGGGCCGGGGCCAACGTCCTGACTTTC
TRBV7-2	-	-	TRBJ1-5	15	CASSPTVRVNQPQHF	TGTGCCAGCAGCCCGACAGTTAGGGTCAATCAGCCCCAGCATTTT
TRBV13	-	-	TRBJ1-2	16	CASNLAGASLNYGYTF	TGTGCCAGCAACCTGGCGGGGGCCTCTCTTAACTATGGCTACACCTTC
TRBV12-3/TRBV12-4	TRBD1	many	TRBJ1-1	18	CASSLAVGTGGLFTEAFF	TGTGCCAGCAGTTTAGCCGTCGGGACAGGGGGCTTGTTCACTGAAGCTTTCTTT